This T cell receptor beta chain was obtained from a study of blood T cell repertoires in COVID-19. Germline V gives CDR1 LGHDT, CDR2 YNNKEL (reference sequence). The CDR3 runs 14 residues. J was trimmed by 7 bases and V by 5 bases; bases with no gene match: 6. The protocol was immunoSEQ multiplex PCR, while the TCRdb copy is restricted to in-frame clones and leaves out a portion. The sample yields about 150,000 clones, 81% seen once. The chain carries TRBV3-1 (or the pseudogene TRBV3-2) and TRBJ2-2; TRBD2 matches at 8 bases. Sequencing used peripheral blood. This sequence was found in a human donor with acute or convalescent COVID-19. The donor label of this sample is uncertain. The CDR3 is CASSVRGDGGELFF. The CDR3 DNA is TGTGCCAGCAGCGTGCGGGGGGACGGCGGGGAGCTGTTTTTT.